This TCR beta chain was identified in a study of T-cell memory formation after mild COVID-19. TCRdb recomputed calls from the 5' RACE reads with MiXCR, one row per CDR3 protein. This table holds approximately 100,000 distinct CDR3 sequences, roughly 10% found once. J was trimmed by 3 bases and V by 5 bases; bases with no gene match: 4. Looked up from germline, CDR1 is SGHAT and CDR2 is FQNNGV. The CDR3 runs to 15 residues. The receptor was isolated from a man aged 18 to 29 who had mild COVID-19 (a few samples of this study predate the infection). Cell type and time point are not known. The sample taken for sequencing was PBMCs or a T cell subset sorted from them (not recorded which). The genes are TRBV11-2 and TRBJ2-5; 12 bases line up with TRBD2. CDR3 in amino acids: CASSGRLAGEETQYF. As DNA, the CDR3 is TGTGCCAGCAGCGGGAGACTAGCGGGGGAAGAGACCCAGTACTTC.